A selection of T cell receptor beta chains follows, all from one sample in a study of T-cell memory formation after mild COVID-19. One entry per CDR3 protein results from TCRdb running MiXCR on the 5' RACE reads. This sample yields about 290,000 distinct CDR3 sequences, of which 15% to 20% are seen a single time; roughly 23% belongs to the top ten. The sequenced sample consisted of PBMCs or a T cell subset sorted from them (not recorded which). Receptors originate from a man between 18 and 29 years old who had mild COVID-19 (a few samples of this study predate the infection). Cell type and time point are not known. Both conserved end residues are part of each CDR3. D genes are given only for firm matches. Only some rows state a clone size, as once, few, many or a class for expanded clones.

>TRBV27|few|.|TRBJ2-1|16
CASSLRAGDSYNEQFF
TGTGCCAGCAGTTTGAGGGCTGGAGACTCCTACAATGAGCAGTTCTTC
>TRBV4-3|.|TRBD2|TRBJ2-5|17
CASSHLNEAGGVETQYF
TGCGCCAGCAGCCACCTCAACGAAGCGGGGGGAGTAGAGACCCAGTACTTC
>TRBV4-1|few|.|TRBJ2-5|17
CASSQEDPSVSQETQYF
TGCGCCAGCAGCCAAGAAGATCCTAGCGTAAGCCAAGAGACCCAGTACTTC
>TRBV7-9|.|.|TRBJ1-4|12
CASSLPEEKLFF
TGTGCCAGCAGCCTACCAGAGGAAAAACTGTTTTTT
>TRBV7-3|few|.|TRBJ2-3|15
CASSLSPGMADTQYF
TGTGCCAGCAGCTTATCTCCAGGGATGGCAGATACGCAGTATTTT
>TRBV21-1|.|.|TRBJ1-5|15
CASSTRSYSNQPQHF
TGTGCCAGCAGCACCCGTAGCTATAGCAATCAGCCCCAGCATTTT
>TRBV7-9|.|.|TRBJ2-6|14
CASSGQAGANVLTF
TGTGCCAGCAGCGGTCAGGCTGGGGCCAACGTCCTGACTTTC
>TRBV6-2/TRBV6-3|few|.|TRBJ1-1|11
CASRERTEAFF
TGTGCCAGCAGGGAACGCACTGAAGCTTTCTTT
>TRBV7-9|.|TRBD1|TRBJ1-6|15
CASSFRDRENSPLHF
TGTGCCAGCAGCTTCCGGGACAGGGAGAATTCACCCCTCCACTTT
>TRBV10-2|many|.|TRBJ1-3|15
CASSESRNSGNTIYF
TGCGCCAGCAGTGAGTCACGGAACTCTGGAAACACCATATATTTT
>TRBV5-6|few|TRBD1|TRBJ1-3|16
CASSLEDRGLGNTIYF
TGTGCCAGCAGCTTGGAGGACAGGGGGCTCGGAAACACCATATATTTT
>TRBV24-1|.|TRBD2|TRBJ2-3|19
CATSDPAPVAGEYADTQYF
TGTGCCACCAGTGATCCCGCCCCGGTAGCGGGGGAATATGCAGATACGCAGTATTTT
>TRBV6-2/TRBV6-3|.|.|TRBJ1-2|15
CASSYSQGFSYGYTF
TGTGCCAGCAGTTACTCGCAGGGGTTTAGCTATGGCTACACCTTC
>TRBV6-5|few|.|TRBJ2-6|15
CASSTTLPGANVLTF
TGTGCCAGCAGTACGACTCTCCCTGGGGCCAACGTCCTGACTTTC
>TRBV29-1|many|.|TRBJ2-2|13
CSVDPTNTGELFF
TGCAGCGTTGACCCAACGAACACCGGGGAGCTGTTTTTT
>TRBV4-3|few|.|TRBJ1-1|13
CASSQELRAEAFF
TGCGCCAGCAGCCAGGAATTGCGGGCTGAAGCTTTCTTT
>TRBV5-1|few|.|TRBJ2-7|15
CASSLDQGFPYEQYF
TGCGCCAGCAGCTTGGATCAGGGTTTCCCCTACGAGCAGTACTTC